These 8 T cell receptor beta chains came from one sample sequenced in a study of T cells after yellow fever vaccination. Using its own MiXCR run on the 5' RACE reads, TCRdb lists one record per CDR3 protein. Of hundreds of thousands of distinct CDR3 sequences listed, 8.5% to 10% are singletons. Sequencing used PBMCs, obtained on the day of the first yellow fever vaccination. Receptors originate from a man between 18 and 35 years old who received the YFV17D yellow fever vaccine.

The V and J genes are TRBV7-3 and TRBJ2-3; 9 positions agree with TRBD2. Germline V gene data show CDR1 as SGHTA and CDR2 as FQGTGA. With 2 bases clipped from V and 7 bases from J, the junction kept 4 bases outside the gene matches. This CDR3 spans 14 amino acids. Written as DNA, the CDR3 is TGTGCCAGCAGCTTAGCGGGGGGGCCGTATACGCAGTATTTT. It yields the protein CASSLAGGPYTQYF.

The rearrangement uses TRBV5-1 and TRBJ2-7; D possibly uses TRBD1 or TRBD2 (5 bases each). Germline values: CDR1 SGHRS, CDR2 YFSETQ. The CDR3 has 13 amino acids. V gave up 7 bases and J gave up 5 bases, with 16 bases separating them. The CDR3 is CASSRDRPDEQYV. In nucleotides, the CDR3 is TGCGCCAGCTCCCGGGACCGACCGGACGAGCAGTACGTC.

The rearrangement uses TRBV20-1 and TRBJ1-2; D uncertain. Deletions cut 0 bases from V and 10 bases from J, with 15 bases between. The CDR3 totals 13 residues. From germline, CDR1 is DFQATT and CDR2 SNEGSKA (reference sequence). For the CDR3, the DNA is TGCAGTGCTAGAGAGGCGACCGGGAATGCCTACACCTTC. Translation gives CSAREATGNAYTF.

V gene TRBV18 combines with J gene TRBJ2-3; D perhaps matches TRBD1 (6 bases). Germline CDR1 is KGHSH and CDR2 is LQKENI. The CDR3 is 16 residues long. V was pared by 0 bases and J by 3 bases, with 13 bases between. In DNA form, the CDR3 reads TGTGCCAGCTCACCACCGAGCCTGGGGGCAACAGATACGCAGTATTTT. Protein sequence: CASSPPSLGATDTQYF.

The chain employs TRBV28 and TRBJ1-1; D call uncertain. Germline-derived CDR1 and CDR2 are MDHEN and SYDVKM. This CDR3 is built from 12 residues. The V gene lost 2 bases and the J gene lost 11 bases, with 12 bases spanning the gap. Written as DNA, the CDR3 is TGTGCCAGCAGTTTAGAAATGCGTCGGGCTTTCTTT. It translates to CASSLEMRRAFF.

This clonotype was counted only a few times. The rearrangement joins TRBV28 to TRBJ2-3; the match to TRBD2 covers 10 bases. The CDR3 length is 17 residues. After removal of 5 bases from V and 6 bases from J, the junction contained 14 bases not matched to a gene. From germline, CDR1 is MDHEN and CDR2 SYDVKM. CDR3 in DNA: TGTGCCAGCAGTGACCCTACAGCGGGGGGGTCTCTGGATACGCAGTATTTT. Protein product: CASSDPTAGGSLDTQYF.

J is TRBJ2-7 and V is TRBV5-4; D is perhaps TRBD2 (6 bases). The V end was cut by 4 bases, the J end by 2 bases, with 10 bases between. Germline V CDR1 and CDR2: SGHNT, YYREEE (reference sequence). The CDR3 is 13 amino acids. As DNA, the CDR3 is TGTGCCAGCAGCCCGGGGGAAACCTACGAGCAGTACTTC. Translation gives CASSPGETYEQYF.

The chain couples TRBV28 to TRBJ2-6, with 8 bases aligning to TRBD1. The V gene's germline CDR1 is MDHEN and CDR2 SYDVKM. The junction had 6 bases not matched to a gene; V was cut back by 5 bases and J by 0 bases. This CDR3 has 17 amino acids. CDR3 DNA sequence: TGTGCCAGCAGTCCCACAGGGGGTCGCTCTGGGGCCAACGTCCTGACTTTC. It specifies CASSPTGGRSGANVLTF.